This entry features one T cell receptor (beta chain) sequence. This clonotype was seen more than once but under ten times. There is no known antigen for this receptor. No base qualities exist here, and no much larger clone lies one base off it. Looking up the germline V gene yields CDR1 SNHLY and CDR2 FYNNEI. The junction carries 10 bases between V and J, which are trimmed by 6 bases and 10 bases respectively. Reading from cysteine to phenylalanine, the CDR3 counts 12 amino acids. Kept here is only the CDR3 DNA, which spans 36 bases and is read in frame from base 1. This sample was taken from a study of CD8+CD57+ T cells in acquired aplastic anemia (dated by TCRdb to about 2018). Regarding the complete study: Extracted DNA from sorted CD4+ and CD8+ cells averaged about 3 ug, ranging from about 0.19 to 30 ug. CD8+CD57+ expansion was defined as a frequency above the mean frequency observed in healthy subjects.

TCR beta VDJ combination and CDR3 sequence profiling used genomic DNA as the template. TCR repertoire sequencing was run on an Illumina HiSeq 2000. Turning to the authors' computational methods: TRBV/TRBJ rearrangement plots, CDR3 size and DJ length profiles, and Simpson's diversity index were used to evaluate the repertoires. The most abundant DNA sequence in the deep sequencing data was defined as the immunodominant clone. CDR3 amino acid sequences were screened for sharing across subjects and compared with published repertoires and the VDJdb database. TCRdb trimmed public reads at Q25 via fastp, called clones via MiXCR and kept in-frame beta chains. CDR3 protein sequences are deduplicated, and each keeps its most common genes and DNA. These V and J calls derive from TCRdb rather than the authors' analysis. The sample profile shows under 200,000 distinct CDR3 sequences; about half of them were found once. The top ten clones comprise about 1.8% of the sample.

The study at large found these results: Between patients and healthy controls, no significant difference in CD8+ Simpson's diversity was found (P=0.060). Although twenty-nine CD8+ CDR3 sequences were shared by patients and controls, these sequences appeared highly expressed in patients and within the immunodominant clones of patients.

Expansion of CD8+CD57+ cells had been shown by flow cytometry in the patients chosen for sequencing. Every patient had a diagnosis of severe acquired aplastic anemia based on International Study of Aplastic Anemia and Agranulocytosis and Camitta criteria. No patient had received any therapy when blood was sampled. In the study, sorted CD4+ and CD8+ blood T cells from patients with severe aplastic anemia and from healthy subjects underwent deep sequencing of TCR repertoires. Patients were enrolled in the USA under clinicaltrials.gov protocols 00001620, 01623167, 00001397, 00071045, 00081523 and 00961064. Ficoll-Paque density gradient centrifugation was used to isolate peripheral blood mononuclear cells. CD4+ and CD8+ T cells were sorted by FACS or magnetic beads before DNA extraction.

This TCR was sampled from a human donor with aplastic anemia. The chain joins TRBV2 to TRBJ1-6; possibly the D gene is TRBD1, per 5 matching bases. The sample comprised sorted CD4+, CD8+, or CD8+CD57+ T cells (not recorded which) from PBMCs. The CDR3 region reads CASRQGWSPLHF. The sequenced DNA: TGTGCCAGCAGGCAGGGTTGGTCACCCCTCCACTTT.